This T cell receptor beta chain was obtained from a study of long-term antiretroviral therapy in people with HIV. The immunoSEQ assay was v3.0, run at survey level. Method: immunoSEQ multiplex PCR; TCRdb's copy keeps in-frame clones and lacks some. This table has some 28,000 clones, about 93% appearing once. V lost 5 bases to trimming and J lost 7 bases, with 19 bases between them. CDR3 length: 16 amino acids. From germline, CDR1 is SGHDT and CDR2 YYEEEE. This rearrangement joins TRBV5-6 to TRBJ1-6; D might be TRBD1 (5 bases). This clonotype originated in a middle-aged woman with HIV. The specimen was unsorted PBMCs, collected roughly 5 years after starting antiretroviral therapy. The CDR3 loop reads CASRTDSRNGNSPLHF. In DNA, the CDR3 is TGTGCCAGCAGGACCGACAGCCGAAATGGGAATTCACCCCTCCACTTT.